Listed below are T cell receptor beta chains from one sample, sequenced in a study of cytomegalovirus exposure and HLA in healthy donors. Libraries were prepared by immunoSEQ multiplex PCR; TCRdb keeps only in-frame clonotypes and omits some of them. Of about 77,000 clones in the sample, roughly four fifths were seen once. Material for sequencing was PBMCs. These receptors came from a man aged 35 to 55 in good health and CMV-seronegative. Both conserved end residues are part of each CDR3.

V: TRBV7-9; CDR3: CASSLDPGNSPLHF
V: TRBV5-5; CDR3: CASSLKQVREKLFF
V: TRBV7-8; CDR3: CASSPRSGTVIGAFF
V: TRBV6-5; CDR3: CASSSRGSGKGEQYF
V: TRBV5-6; CDR3: CASSAVLGLAREQYF
V: TRBV5-1; CDR3: CASSLGLVQGNTQYF
V: TRBV9; CDR3: CASSPRQESYEQYF
V: TRBV6-1; CDR3: CASSKTGGGYNEQFF
V: TRBV7-9; CDR3: CASSLAATPGNTIYF
V: TRBV28; CDR3: CASSLTGLGEKLFF
V: TRBV7-2; CDR3: CASSLASSGLISGNTIYF
V: TRBV4-3; CDR3: CASSQVAGGNTGELFF
V: TRBV27; CDR3: CASRAFNPYTQYF
V: TRBV4-3; CDR3: CASSRLAGGLTEQFF
V: TRBV30; CDR3: CAWSGGGQGSAEQYF
V: TRBV4-3; CDR3: CASSQVAGGIQETQYF
V: TRBV4-3; CDR3: CASSQDASGRTISYEQYF
V: TRBV27; CDR3: CASSFTGNYEQYF
V: TRBV2; CDR3: CASRSGGASGRTGELFF
V: TRBV5-1; CDR3: CASSSSPATDTSQFF
V: TRBV5-6; CDR3: CASSRSLTGNPYYGYTF
V: TRBV5-4; CDR3: CASSLALARAEQFF
V: TRBV6-1; CDR3: CASSEMGGPGEAFF
V: TRBV18; CDR3: CASSRIPGDEQYF
V: TRBV4-1; CDR3: CASSPPGTESQETQYF